Reported below is one T cell receptor (beta chain). This clone was seen a single time. The clone's antigen remains unknown. Base qualities are not recorded, but no much larger clone differs from it by a single base. The time point tag for this specimen amounts to: pre-treatment sample, taken before nivolumab and TIL therapy. A phase I trial run at two centers enrolled adults with stage 4 NSCLC between late 2017 and 2020. Samples were obtained from a single-arm, open-label phase I trial in which tumor-infiltrating lymphocyte therapy with nivolumab was evaluated in advanced non-small cell lung cancer. Blood mononuclear cells from EDTA tubes were isolated by Ficoll gradient, snap-frozen as pellets, and DNA was extracted with a Qiagen mini-prep kit. The data derive from a study of TIL therapy for anti-PD-1-resistant metastatic lung cancer (dated by TCRdb to the early 2020s). Some background on the complete study: Before any PD-1/PD-L1 blockade was given, tumors were harvested, nivolumab was then administered, and patients who progressed went on to receive lymphodepletion, an infusion of expanded TIL, and IL-2. Enrolled patients had a median age of approximately 49 years (range 38-75) and a median tumor PD-L1 proportion score of approximately 6.2%. Most of the cohort had lung adenocarcinoma, including several EGFR-mutant tumors and two ALK-rearranged tumors, and half of the patients were either current or former smokers. A median non-synonymous tumor mutation burden of 1.5 mutations per megabase was determined across the cohort by whole-exome sequencing. Tumor and peripheral blood T cell receptor beta sequencing was used to track clonotypes across tumor, expanded TIL product and serial blood samples.

TCR beta CDR3 regions were amplified from genomic DNA with the immunoSEQ v3 hsTCRB kit using bias-controlled multiplex PCR. TCR libraries were sequenced on an Illumina NextSeq 500 to 1.5 million to 2 million read pairs for survey level or about 5-6.5 million for deep level. As for how the authors treated the data: V, D and J genes were assigned, non-productive sequences were removed, and clonality was reported by immunoSEQ Analyzer software. Repertoires of infused TIL and blood were compared using productive Simpson clonality and the Morisita overlap index of productive TRB rearrangements. The absolute count of a clonotype in blood was estimated by multiplying the lymphocyte count by the CD3+ fraction and by the productive frequency of the clone. The table was pulled from immuneACCESS by TCRdb, which kept in-frame rearrangements only. Such tables lose some clones; where checked, under half of the loss comes from unresolved V genes, and the rest has no known cause. V, J and clone size derive from that table, while D and trimming were established from the DNA sequence. In all, the sample holds about 14,000 clones, and more than 75% of those were seen once. Of the sample, approximately 0.85% falls within the top ten clones.

The paper's findings and limits, for the study overall: The study protocol defined all tumor marker inferences as exploratory. Because the cohort was highly selected, with more treatment-naive, never-smoker and oncogene-addicted patients than is typical, generalizability is limited. The baseline peripheral repertoire was partially replaced by infused TIL clonotypes, which then decayed over months, and persistence showed no apparent association with response.

Including cysteine and phenylalanine, the CDR3 has 11 amino acids. Only CDR3 DNA is held: 33 bases, read in frame from base 1. The germline V gene (reference sequence) sets CDR1 to GTSNPN and CDR2 to SVGIG. V gives up 0 bases and J gives up 6 bases, and the segment between their germline ends measures 5 bases. The clonotype was recovered from a person aged 25 to 85 with non-small cell lung cancer. Rearrangement joined TRBV30 to TRBJ2-5; a confident D gene designation cannot be given. The specimen was blood, collected at baseline. The DNA is TGTGCCTGGAGTGTACTTCAGACCCAGTACTTC. The encoded protein is CAWSVLQTQYF.